The 14 T cell receptor beta chains given below trace back to one sample, sequenced in a study of CD8+CD57+ T cells in acquired aplastic anemia. Genomic DNA, serving as template, underwent TCR beta VDJ and CDR3 profiling. One entry per CDR3 protein results from TCRdb running MiXCR on the reads. The repertoire consists of some 48,000 distinct CDR3 sequences, with over 60% occurring once and the leading ten covering 30% to 40%. Material: sorted CD4+, CD8+, or CD8+CD57+ T cells (not recorded which) from PBMCs. These receptor sequences come from a human donor in good health, serving as a control.

This chain links TRBV2 with TRBJ1-1; no firm D call. V lost 4 bases, J lost 4 bases, and 10 bases lay in between. Per the germline V gene, CDR1 is SNHLY and CDR2 is FYNNEI. There are 13 residues in the CDR3. The CDR3 is CASSGGGSTEAFF. CDR3 in DNA: TGTGCCAGCAGTGGAGGCGGAAGCACTGAAGCTTTCTTT.

The V call is TRBV7-8, the J call TRBJ1-3, with 8 bases lining up with TRBD1. Germline CDR1 is SGHVS and CDR2 is FQNEAQ. The CDR3 is 15 residues long. V was pared by 5 bases and J by 4 bases, with 7 bases of the junction left unmatched. In DNA, the CDR3 is TGTGCCAGCAGCGAAAGGACAGGGAACGGAAACACCATATATTTT. This translates into CASSERTGNGNTIYF.

The chain has TRBV5-1 and TRBJ2-7; 7 bases align to TRBD2. This CDR3 is built from 14 residues. With V trimmed by 2 bases and J by 2 bases, 4 bases remained unmatched. Germline V lookup: CDR1 SGHRS, CDR2 YFSETQ. CDR3 in DNA: TGCGCCAGCAGCTTACGGACTAGGACCTACGAGCAGTACTTC. As protein: CASSLRTRTYEQYF. Variable domain in full (rest from reference TRBV5-1 and TRBJ2-7): KAGVTQTPRYLIKTRGQQVTLSCSPISGHRSVSWYQQTPGQGLQFLFEYFSETQRNKGNFPGRFSGRQFSNSRSEMNVSTLELGDSALYLCASSLRTRTYEQYFGPGTRLTVT.

This clonotype was seen ten or more times. The chain carries TRBV27 and TRBJ2-7; D unclear. Germline CDR1 and CDR2: MNHEY and SMNVEV (reference sequence). The CDR3 sequence is 14 residues long. Trimming left V 0 bases short and J 0 bases short, with 6 bases between. This CDR3 reads CASSLSGSSYEQYF. Written as DNA, the CDR3 is TGTGCCAGCAGTTTATCGGGCAGCTCCTACGAGCAGTACTTC.

The gene calls are TRBV2 and TRBJ1-2, with D maybe TRBD1 (6 bases). Trimming took 5 bases from V and 5 from J, leaving 18 bases between them. The CDR3 is 15 amino acids. Germline V gene lookup returns CDR1 SNHLY and CDR2 FYNNEI. The DNA for the CDR3 is TGTGCCAGCAGTAAAGAAACCGGGGGCGGATATGGCTACACCTTC. As protein: CASSKETGGGYGYTF.

The V gene is TRBV29-1, the J gene TRBJ1-5; TRBD1 might be the D (6 bases). The end of the DNA fits TRBJ2-3 better, so the J call may be wrong. Looked up from germline, CDR1 is SQVTM and CDR2 is ANQGSEA. The CDR3 consists of 12 residues. The CDR3 DNA sequence: TGCAGCGTTGGTACAGGGCTACAGCCCCAGTATTTT. The encoded protein is CSVGTGLQPQYF.

The chain combines TRBV4-1 with TRBJ1-6; D uncertain. Germline-derived CDR1 and CDR2 are MGHRA and YSYEKL. Trimming took 0 bases from V and 14 from J, leaving 11 bases between them. The CDR3 is 13 residues long. The CDR3 coding sequence is TGCGCCAGCAGCCAAGATCGAAGGCTGGCCCTCCACTTT. Translation gives CASSQDRRLALHF.

CDR3 in amino acids: CSVMTSGRGYTF. The CDR3 bases are TGCAGCGTTATGACTAGCGGGAGGGGCTACACCTTC. The V and J genes are TRBV29-1 and TRBJ1-2; D gene ambiguous. V dropped 5 bases and J dropped 8 bases, with 15 bases sitting between them. The germline V gene has CDR1 SQVTM and CDR2 ANQGSEA. The CDR3 extends over 12 amino acids.

This clonotype is labeled as medium-sized. The rearrangement uses TRBV13 and TRBJ1-1; D ambiguous. The CDR3 is made up of 15 amino acids. CDR1 and CDR2 from the germline V gene are PRHDT and FYEKMQ (reference sequence). V lost 4 bases and J lost 3, with 15 bases in between. The CDR3, as DNA: TGTGCCAGCAGCTCATCTCCGGGCATAGACACTGAAGCTTTCTTT. This encodes CASSSSPGIDTEAFF. Full variable domain (missing parts from reference TRBV13 and TRBJ1-1): AAGVIQSPRHLIKEKRETATLKCYPIPRHDTVYWYQQGPGQDPQFLISFYEKMQSDKGSIPDRFSAQQFSDYHSELNMSSLELGDSALYFCASSSSPGIDTEAFFGQGTRLTVV.

The sample holds a few counts of this clonotype. The chain joins TRBV2 to TRBJ1-5; TRBD1 matches 9 bases. The trim removed 4 bases at V and 0 bases at J, leaving 16 bases unmatched. This CDR3 spans 20 amino acids. In germline, CDR1 is SNHLY, CDR2 FYNNEI. CDR3 region: CASSGHPGQGIQYSNQPQHF. In DNA, the CDR3 is TGTGCCAGCAGTGGACACCCGGGACAGGGAATTCAGTATAGCAATCAGCCCCAGCATTTT.

The genes are TRBV11-2 and TRBJ1-2, with D possibly matching TRBD1 (6 bases). This CDR3 has 13 amino acids. Per germline, CDR1 SGHAT and CDR2 FQNNGV. V gave up 5 bases and J gave up 2 bases, with 9 bases separating them. Here the CDR3 DNA reads TGTGCCAGCAGCGCCGGACAGAACTATGGCTACACCTTC. Translated, it gives CASSAGQNYGYTF.

The V and J genes are TRBV10-3 and TRBJ1-6, with D maybe TRBD1 (5 bases). This CDR3 region has 15 residues. Per germline, CDR1 ENHRY and CDR2 SYGVKD. Trimming removed 4 bases from V and 3 bases from J, with 10 bases in between. The chain's CDR3 is CAISVGENYNSPLHF. The CDR3 DNA reads as TGTGCCATCAGTGTAGGGGAGAACTATAATTCACCCCTCCACTTT.

Worth noting for this clonotype: One end of the junction does not line up with germline, which may come from a read error. The chain joins TRBV15 to TRBJ2-7; 9 bases match TRBD1. The CDR3 is 16 residues long. Germline assignment: CDR1 LNHNV and CDR2 YYDKDF (reference sequence). CDR3 in amino acids: CATSRDRGTGMYEQYF. CDR3 nucleotide sequence: TGTGCTACCAGCAGAGATCGAGGGACAGGGATGTACGAGCAGTACTTC.

The rearrangement uses TRBV29-1 and TRBJ1-1; possibly TRBD1 for D (5 bases). V gave up 3 bases and J gave up 3 bases, with 8 bases separating them. Germline CDR1 is SQVTM and CDR2 is ANQGSEA. This CDR3 comprises 12 residues. CDR3 bases: TGCAGCGTTGATTGGGGGGACACTGAAGCTTTCTTT. Residues: CSVDWGDTEAFF.